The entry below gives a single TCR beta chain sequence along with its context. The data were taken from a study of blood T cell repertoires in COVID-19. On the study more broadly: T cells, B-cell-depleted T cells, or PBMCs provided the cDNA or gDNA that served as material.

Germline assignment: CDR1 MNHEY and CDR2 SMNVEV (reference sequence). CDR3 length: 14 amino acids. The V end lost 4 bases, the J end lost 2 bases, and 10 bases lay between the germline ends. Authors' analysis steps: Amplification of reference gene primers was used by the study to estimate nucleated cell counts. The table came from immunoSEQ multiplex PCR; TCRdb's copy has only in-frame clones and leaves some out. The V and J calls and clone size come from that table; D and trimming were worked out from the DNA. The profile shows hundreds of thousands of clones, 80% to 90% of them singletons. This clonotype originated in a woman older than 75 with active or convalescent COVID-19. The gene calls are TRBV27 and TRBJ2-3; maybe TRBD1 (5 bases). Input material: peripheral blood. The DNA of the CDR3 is TGTGCCAGCAGTTCAGGGTCCTACACAGATACGCAGTATTTT. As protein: CASSSGSYTDTQYF.